A single sample gave rise to the 10 T cell receptor beta chains below, sequenced in a study of T cells after posttransplantation cyclophosphamide. A marrow graft followed busulfan-fludarabine conditioning, with cyclophosphamide on days +3 and +4. The protocol was immunoSEQ multiplex PCR, while the TCRdb copy is restricted to in-frame clones and leaves out a portion. Listed for the sample are approximately 12,000 clones, none seen a single time. The specimen was PBMCs, collected after allogeneic stem cell transplant with posttransplant cyclophosphamide. Receptor source: a female patient in her 40s who received an allogeneic stem cell transplant from a related donor, was CMV-positive, and had acute GVHD only. A share of the T cells may be of graft donor origin.

This clone was seen more than once but under ten times. The rearrangement links TRBV7-8 to TRBJ2-2, with 10 bases identical to TRBD2. The junction had 9 bases not matched to a gene; V was cut back by 4 bases and J by 1 base. The CDR3 has 18 residues. CDR1 and CDR2 (germline): SGHVS, FQNEAQ. The CDR3 spells CASSSRAGGPLNTGELFF. CDR3 sequence (DNA): TGTGCCAGCAGCTCCAGAGCGGGAGGGCCCTTGAACACCGGGGAGCTGTTTTTT.

The table lists this clone with a few counts. The CDR3 nucleotides are TGTGCCAGCAGCTCCGGACTACTCCAAGAGACCCAGTACTTC. Residues: CASSSGLLQETQYF. The chain recombines TRBV11-2 with TRBJ2-5; tentative D call: TRBD2 (6 bases). This CDR3 contains 14 residues. Per the germline V gene, CDR1 is SGHAT and CDR2 is FQNNGV. Trimming shortened V by 4 bases and J by 1 base, and 10 bases separated the two germline ends.

This clone was seen only a few times. The chain combines TRBV9 with TRBJ2-3, with 8 bases matching TRBD2. The CDR3 totals 15 residues. V lost 5 bases, J lost 1 base, and 6 bases stayed unmatched. CDR1 and CDR2 (germline): SGDLS, YYNGEE. The CDR3 DNA follows: TGTGCCAGCAGGGGAACTAGCGGAGGCACAGATACGCAGTATTTT. Protein product: CASRGTSGGTDTQYF.

This clone showed up many times. This chain joins TRBV6-5 and TRBJ2-2, with D possibly matching TRBD1 (6 bases). The ends were cut back, 1 base at V and 1 base at J, with 10 bases in the middle. The CDR3 spans 16 residues. Looked up from germline, CDR1 is MNHEY and CDR2 is SVGAGI. The CDR3 protein is CASSYLSRGNTGELFF. For the CDR3, the DNA is TGTGCCAGCAGTTACTTATCCAGGGGGAACACCGGGGAGCTGTTTTTT.

This clone was observed at least ten times. This chain links TRBV11-3 with TRBJ2-7; tentative D call: TRBD1 (5 bases). CDR3 length equals 11 residues. The germline gives CDR1 SGHNT, CDR2 YENEEA. Deletions cut 8 bases from V and 6 bases from J, with 11 bases between. The DNA for the CDR3 is TGTGCCAGCCAAAGGGGTGCCGAGCAGTACGTC. The encoded protein is CASQRGAEQYV.

This clone was detected many times. V usage is TRBV7-6 and J usage is TRBJ1-6; 9 bases align to TRBD1. The length of the CDR3 is 17 residues. After removal of 5 bases from V and 0 bases from J, the junction contained 5 bases not matched to a gene. Germline CDR1 SGHVS, CDR2 FNYEAQ. CDR3 DNA sequence: TGTGCCAGCAGCCCTGGGACAGGGAGCTCCTATAATTCACCCCTCCACTTT. Protein: CASSPGTGSSYNSPLHF.

This clone was detected many times. The V gene is TRBV14, the J gene TRBJ2-3, with D possibly TRBD2 on 6 matching bases. The V end was cut by 2 bases, the J end by 1 base, with 13 bases between. This CDR3 is built from 16 residues. CDR1 is SGHDN, CDR2 FVKESK, per germline. In DNA form, the CDR3 reads TGTGCCAGCAGCCAACCCAGGAGGGCAGGCACAGATACGCAGTATTTT. It specifies CASSQPRRAGTDTQYF.

This clone has at least ten counts. CDR3 in amino acids: CASMLDSQFNSPLHF. The CDR3 DNA follows: TGTGCCAGTATGTTGGACAGTCAATTTAATTCACCCCTCCACTTT. The V call is TRBV19, the J call TRBJ1-6; maybe TRBD1 (6 bases). The germline gives CDR1 LNHDA, CDR2 SQIVND (reference sequence). V lost 7 bases and J 6 bases, leaving 16 bases between the germline ends. The CDR3 contains 15 residues.

The sample holds many counts of this clone. The chain is built from TRBV6-4 and TRBJ2-4; the match to TRBD1 covers 8 bases. This CDR3 has 13 amino acids. The germline V gene has CDR1 MRHNA and CDR2 SNTAGT. The V and J ends lost 6 bases and 8 bases, in that order; junction bases with no gene match: 6. The CDR3 reads CASSLDRGDIQYF. The CDR3 coding sequence is TGTGCCAGCAGCTTAGACAGGGGCGACATTCAGTACTTC.

This clone was found many times. The genes are TRBV5-1 and TRBJ2-2; perhaps TRBD2 as D (5 bases). There are 16 residues in the CDR3. Trimming shortened V by 3 bases and J by 0 bases, and 12 bases separated the two germline ends. The germline V gene has CDR1 SGHRS and CDR2 YFSETQ. The CDR3: CASSWKGGPNTGELFF. The CDR3 DNA reads TGCGCCAGCAGCTGGAAGGGCGGGCCGAACACCGGGGAGCTGTTTTTT. Looking up the rest from reference TRBV5-1 and TRBJ2-2 gives the full variable domain: KAGVTQTPRYLIKTRGQQVTLSCSPISGHRSVSWYQQTPGQGLQFLFEYFSETQRNKGNFPGRFSGRQFSNSRSEMNVSTLELGDSALYLCASSWKGGPNTGELFFGEGSRLTVL.